These T cell receptor beta chains were read from a single sample in a study of blood T cell repertoires in COVID-19. Measured with immunoSEQ multiplex PCR; TCRdb has only the in-frame clones, and not every one. The sample comprises fewer than 350,000 clones, about nine tenths of which are singletons, and 1% rests with the top ten. The sample was PBMCs or T cells enriched from blood (not recorded which). Source of these receptors: a woman aged 30 to 39 who had been exposed to COVID-19. Both conserved end residues are part of each CDR3. Each record gives: V gene, D gene, CDR3 length, J gene, clone size, CDR3 protein, CDR3 DNA. A D gene is named only where the DNA matches it firmly. Not all rows give a size; the values are once, few, many and, for expanded clones, a class.

TRBV14	.	13	TRBJ1-2	.	CASRGGINYGYTF	TGTGCCAGCAGAGGAGGGATTAACTATGGCTACACCTTC
TRBV12-3/TRBV12-4	.	11	TRBJ2-7	.	CASSNFYEQYF	TGTGCCAGCAGCAATTTCTACGAGCAGTACTTC
TRBV6-2/TRBV6-3	.	17	TRBJ2-3	.	CASSYSVASFFADTQYF	TGTGCCAGCAGTTACTCGGTGGCTAGTTTTTTCGCAGATACGCAGTATTTT
TRBV6-5	TRBD1	14	TRBJ1-6	.	CASRAGQGRTPLHF	TGTGCCAGCAGAGCTGGACAGGGTAGGACACCCCTCCACTTT
TRBV28	TRBD1	12	TRBJ2-3	.	CASRTGVDTQYF	TGTGCCAGTAGGACAGGTGTAGATACGCAGTATTTT
TRBV2	.	17	TRBJ2-1	.	CASSVPQQGGDYNEQFF	TGTGCCAGCAGTGTCCCGCAACAGGGAGGGGATTACAATGAGCAGTTCTTC
TRBV7-8	.	18	TRBJ2-1	.	CASSLYRRILSPGNEQFF	TGTGCCAGCAGCTTGTACCGGAGAATACTATCTCCTGGCAATGAGCAGTTCTTC
TRBV24-1	.	14	TRBJ2-2	.	CATSDSPRFGELFF	TGTGCCACCAGTGACAGCCCTAGGTTCGGGGAGCTGTTTTTT
TRBV3-1/TRBV3-2	.	13	TRBJ2-1	.	CASSQDRGGEQFF	TGTGCCAGCAGCCAAGATCGGGGTGGGGAGCAGTTCTTC
TRBV7-9	TRBD1	16	TRBJ1-5	once	CASSLGTGRQNQPQHF	TGTGCCAGCAGCTTAGGGACAGGGAGGCAAAATCAGCCCCAGCATTTT
TRBV30	.	14	TRBJ2-1	few	CAWSVGGTGHEQFF	TGTGCCTGGAGTGTCGGCGGGACGGGCCATGAGCAGTTCTTC
TRBV6-5	.	15	TRBJ1-3	.	CASIIDRTTGNTIYF	TGTGCCAGCATTATTGACAGGACAACTGGAAACACCATATATTTT
TRBV6-1	TRBD1	15	TRBJ2-7	.	CASSEGEDRGYEQYF	TGTGCCAGCAGTGAAGGGGAGGACAGGGGCTACGAGCAGTACTTC
TRBV5-1	.	16	TRBJ1-1	.	CASSLHPDSTNTEAFF	TGCGCCAGCAGCTTGCACCCAGACAGTACGAACACTGAAGCTTTCTTT
TRBV5-5	.	15	TRBJ1-5	.	CASSLEGRDRSAQHF	TGTGCCAGCAGCCTAGAGGGTCGCGATCGTTCGGCCCAGCATTTT
TRBV6-6	.	15	TRBJ2-3	.	CASSFWGLNTDTQYF	TGTGCCAGCAGTTTTTGGGGGCTAAACACAGATACGCAGTATTTT
TRBV5-6	TRBD2	16	TRBJ2-1	.	CASSLAGGSVYNEQFF	TGTGCCAGCAGCTTGGCGGGCGGGAGTGTCTACAATGAGCAGTTCTTC
TRBV7-6	TRBD1	16	TRBJ1-5	.	CASSLGPGGNNQPQHF	TGTGCCAGCAGCTTAGGCCCAGGGGGGAACAATCAGCCCCAGCATTTT
TRBV2	.	15	TRBJ2-5	.	CASSEAPPGRGTQYF	TGTGCCAGCAGTGAAGCGCCCCCGGGTCGGGGGACCCAGTACTTC
TRBV5-1	TRBD2	19	TRBJ2-1	.	CASSLWVSGSGTTANEQFF	TGCGCCAGCAGCTTGTGGGTTAGCGGGAGTGGGACTACGGCAAATGAGCAGTTCTTC
TRBV6-5	TRBD2	15	TRBJ2-3	.	CASTSGLAVTDTQYF	TGTGCCAGCACCTCGGGGCTAGCGGTAACAGATACGCAGTATTTT
TRBV9	.	14	TRBJ1-1	.	CASSAGGANTEAFF	TGTGCCAGCAGCGCCGGTGGGGCGAACACTGAAGCTTTCTTT
TRBV7-6	.	13	TRBJ2-7	.	CASSVRQNYEQYF	TGTGCCAGCAGCGTAAGACAGAATTACGAGCAGTACTTC
TRBV30	TRBD1	13	TRBJ1-2	.	CAWATGAGYGYTF	TGTGCCTGGGCGACAGGGGCTGGCTATGGCTACACCTTC